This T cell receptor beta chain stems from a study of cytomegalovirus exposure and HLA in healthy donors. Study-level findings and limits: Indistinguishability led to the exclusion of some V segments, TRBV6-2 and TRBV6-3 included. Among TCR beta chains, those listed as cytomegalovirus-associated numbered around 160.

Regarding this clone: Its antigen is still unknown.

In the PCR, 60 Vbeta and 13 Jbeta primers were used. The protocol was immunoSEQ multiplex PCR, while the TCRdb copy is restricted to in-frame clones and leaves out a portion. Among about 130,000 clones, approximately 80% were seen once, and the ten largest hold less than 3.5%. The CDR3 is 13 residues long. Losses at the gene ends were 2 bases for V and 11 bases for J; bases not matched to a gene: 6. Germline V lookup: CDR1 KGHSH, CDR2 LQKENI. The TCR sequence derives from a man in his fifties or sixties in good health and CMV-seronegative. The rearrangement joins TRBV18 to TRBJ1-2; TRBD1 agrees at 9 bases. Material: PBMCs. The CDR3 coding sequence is TGTGCCAGCTCACCATCTCCGGGACAGGGTTACACCTTC. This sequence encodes CASSPSPGQGYTF.